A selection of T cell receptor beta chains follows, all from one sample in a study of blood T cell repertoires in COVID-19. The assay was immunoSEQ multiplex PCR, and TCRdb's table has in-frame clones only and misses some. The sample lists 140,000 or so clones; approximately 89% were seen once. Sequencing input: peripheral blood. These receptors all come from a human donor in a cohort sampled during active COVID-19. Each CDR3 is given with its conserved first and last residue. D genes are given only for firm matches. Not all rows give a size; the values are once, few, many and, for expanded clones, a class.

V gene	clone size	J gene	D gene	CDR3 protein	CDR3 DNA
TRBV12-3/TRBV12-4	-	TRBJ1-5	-	CASSSGEQPQHF	TGTGCCAGCAGTTCCGGTGAACAGCCCCAGCATTTT
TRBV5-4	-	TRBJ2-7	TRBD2	CASSKDWSGGQNYF	TGTGCCAGCAGCAAGGACTGGTCGGGAGGTCAGAACTACTTC
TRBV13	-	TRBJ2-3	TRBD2	CASSSPGLAATDTQYF	TGTGCCAGCAGCTCGCCGGGACTAGCTGCGACAGATACGCAGTATTTT
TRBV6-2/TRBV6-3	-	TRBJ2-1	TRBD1	CASSTDRGNEQFF	TGTGCCAGCAGTACCGACAGGGGCAATGAGCAGTTCTTC
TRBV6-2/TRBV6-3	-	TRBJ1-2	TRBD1	CASSPWTGDGYTF	TGTGCCAGCAGTCCCTGGACAGGGGATGGCTACACCTTC
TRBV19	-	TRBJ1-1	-	CASSKAGDTEAFF	TGTGCCAGTAGTAAGGCAGGTGACACTGAAGCTTTCTTT
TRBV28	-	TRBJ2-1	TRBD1	CASSVPGQPYNEQFF	TGTGCCAGCAGTGTTCCGGGACAGCCGTACAATGAGCAGTTCTTC
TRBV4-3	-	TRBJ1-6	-	CASSQDLGVPKSPLHF	TGCGCCAGCAGCCAAGATTTAGGGGTCCCAAAGTCACCCCTCCACTTT
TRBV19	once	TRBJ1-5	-	CASSGSNQPQHF	TGTGCCAGTAGTGGCAGCAATCAGCCCCAGCATTTT
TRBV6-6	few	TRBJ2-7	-	CASTEGRGYEQYF	TGTGCCAGCACAGAAGGCAGGGGATACGAGCAGTACTTC
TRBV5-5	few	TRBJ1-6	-	CASSSLNSHSPLHF	TGTGCCAGCAGCTCACTTAACTCCCATTCACCCCTCCACTTT
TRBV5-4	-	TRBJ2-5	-	CASSLGRGQGTQYF	TGTGCCAGCAGCTTGGGGCGGGGGCAAGGGACCCAGTACTTC
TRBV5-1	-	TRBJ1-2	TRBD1	CASNGQETNYGYTF	TGCGCCAGCAACGGACAGGAGACTAACTATGGCTACACCTTC
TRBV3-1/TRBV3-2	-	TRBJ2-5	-	CASSQQGWKETQYF	TGTGCCAGCAGCCAACAGGGTTGGAAAGAGACCCAGTACTTC
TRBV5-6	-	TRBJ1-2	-	CASSLEPGFGYGYTF	TGTGCCAGCAGCTTGGAACCAGGTTTTGGGTATGGCTACACCTTC
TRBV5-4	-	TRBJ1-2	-	CASSLAGGLGYTF	TGTGCCAGCAGCTTGGCGGGGGGCTTGGGCTACACCTTC
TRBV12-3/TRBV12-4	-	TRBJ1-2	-	CASADISYGYTF	TGTGCCAGCGCCGACATATCCTATGGCTACACCTTC
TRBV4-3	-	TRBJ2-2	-	CASSQDSGGGDTGELFF	TGCGCCAGCAGCCAAGATTCAGGAGGGGGCGACACCGGGGAGCTGTTTTTT
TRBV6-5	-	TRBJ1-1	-	CASSAGLGGDTEAFF	TGTGCCAGCAGCGCAGGACTCGGGGGGGACACTGAAGCTTTCTTT
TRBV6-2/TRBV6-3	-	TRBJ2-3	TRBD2	CASSYSTFGGGTDTQYF	TGTGCCAGCAGTTACTCGACCTTTGGGGGGGGCACAGATACGCAGTATTTT